The source of this T cell receptor beta chain is a study of blood T cell repertoires in COVID-19. This clone has more than one count but fewer than ten. In the original analysis: Reference gene primer amplification in the assay estimated nucleated cell counts. Data came from immunoSEQ multiplex PCR; TCRdb stores just in-frame clones and leaves some out. V and J calls and clone size are those listed in that table; D and trimming were worked out from the DNA. The sample contains roughly 260,000 clones, approximately 87% of which appear only once. V was pared by 8 bases and J by 2 bases, with 10 bases between. Germline CDR1 is SNHLY and CDR2 is FYNNEI. The CDR3 loop spans 12 amino acids.

The source is a woman in her forties or fifties with acute or convalescent COVID-19. The sequencing sample was made of peripheral blood. The rearrangement links TRBV2 to TRBJ2-7; D is unclear. The CDR3 coding sequence is TGTGCCAGCTACAGAGAAGCCTACGAGCAGTACTTC. Protein sequence: CASYREAYEQYF. Full variable domain (missing parts from reference TRBV2 and TRBJ2-7): EPEVTQTPSHQVTQMGQEVILRCVPISNHLYFYWYRQILGQKVEFLVSFYNNEISEKSEIFDDQFSVERPDGSNFTLKIRSTKLEDSAMYFCASYREAYEQYFGPGTRLTVT.